This T cell receptor (beta chain) was observed in a study of blood T cells in healthy people across ages. Study conclusions and caveats: Diversity estimates drawn from one million T cells were deemed underestimates.

For this clonotype: Its antigen remains unidentified.

The V end was cut by 7 bases, the J end by 6 bases, with 6 bases between. This CDR3 is built from 10 residues. Germline CDR1 and CDR2: MNHNS and SASEGT. In terms of origin and age, donors were healthy Caucasian individuals from Russia aged roughly 6 to 100. Alongside a J-beta primer mix, a sample-barcoded 5' primer served in a second PCR lasting about 7 to 11 cycles. TCRdb recomputed calls from the 5' RACE reads with MiXCR, one row per CDR3 protein. The repertoire consists of hundreds of thousands of distinct CDR3 sequences, with about 27% occurring once and the leading ten covering 3% to 4.5%. These data also formed part of another study, on T cells of mothers and their children. That publication notes: The study found slightly higher but non-significant overlap in related versus unrelated mother-child pairs.

The clonotype was recovered from a boy aged 2-9 years in good health. V is TRBV6-1 and J is TRBJ1-1, with unresolved D. Specimen: blood. CDR3 in DNA: TGTGCCAGCATTGTCGCTGAAGCTTTCTTT. Translation: CASIVAEAFF.